The 32 T cell receptor beta chains below all came from one sample that was sequenced in a study of shared clonotypes between healthy human individuals. Profiling relied on immunoSEQ multiplex PCR, and the TCRdb table lists in-frame clones only, not all of them. The data hold some 2.1 million clones, with approximately 95% observed a single time. The sequencing sample was made of naive CD4+ T cells sorted from blood. The subset is: CD45RA+ positively selected. These receptors originate from a man aged 18-30 years in good health.

This clone has only a few counts. The gene calls are TRBV5-4 and TRBJ2-2; 7 nucleotides agree with TRBD2. The CDR3 spans 15 residues. Germline V CDR1 and CDR2: SGHNT, YYREEE (reference sequence). The junction had 6 bases not matched to a gene; V was cut back by 4 bases and J by 3 bases. This CDR3 is CASSPRAGDTGELFF. Written as DNA, the CDR3 is TGTGCCAGCAGCCCGCGGGCGGGAGACACCGGGGAGCTGTTTTTT.

This clone has just a few counts. The V gene is TRBV16, the J gene TRBJ1-5; no clear D gene. This CDR3 is 16 amino acids long. V was trimmed by 1 base and J by 2 bases, leaving 12 bases between them. Germline V gene data show CDR1 as KGHSY and CDR2 as FQNENV. The CDR3 region has the DNA TGTGCCAGCAGCCAATTGGTGGGAGGAGGCAATCAGCCCCAGCATTTT. Protein: CASSQLVGGGNQPQHF.

The chain combines TRBV10-3 with TRBJ1-2; TRBD1 aligns across 8 bases. The V and J ends lost 0 bases and 5 bases, in that order; junction bases with no gene match: 5. The CDR3 runs 15 residues. CDR1 ENHRY and CDR2 SYGVKD come from the germline V gene. In nucleotides, the CDR3 is TGTGCCATCAGTGAGTCCCCCAGGACAGGGTATGGCTACACCTTC. This sequence encodes CAISESPRTGYGYTF.

Turning to this clone: This specimen includes other DNA sequences encoding the same CDR3. The chain is built from TRBV4-3 and TRBJ1-2; D might be TRBD1 (6 bases). The V end lost 3 bases, the J end lost 4 bases, and 15 bases lay between the germline ends. Germline V gene data show CDR1 as LGHNA and CDR2 as YSLEER. There are 15 residues in the CDR3. CDR3 nucleotide sequence: TGCGCCAGCAGCCAGGTTACCGGGGGCAGCTATGGCTACACCTTC. It specifies CASSQVTGGSYGYTF.

The V and J genes are TRBV2 and TRBJ2-3, with D possibly TRBD2 on 6 matching bases. The CDR3 consists of 14 residues. CDR1 and CDR2 from the germline V gene are SNHLY and FYNNEI. With 6 bases removed from V and 0 bases from J, the gap between germline ends came to 10 bases. The CDR3 DNA reads as TGTGCCAGCAGGGAGGGTATTAGCACAGATACGCAGTATTTT. It translates to CASREGISTDTQYF.

DNA for the CDR3: TGTGCCAGTAGTATTTTCTGGGACGGGAATGAAAAACTGTTTTTT. Its translation: CASSIFWDGNEKLFF. The rearrangement joins TRBV19 to TRBJ1-4; D may be TRBD1 (5 bases). Trimming left V 3 bases short and J 5 bases short, with 13 bases between. The CDR3 runs 15 residues. Germline CDR1 is LNHDA and CDR2 is SQIVND (reference sequence). The whole variable domain, filled in from reference TRBV19 and TRBJ1-4, reads DGGITQSPKYLFRKEGQNVTLSCEQNLNHDAMYWYRQDPGQGLRLIYYSQIVNDFQKGDIAEGYSVSREKKESFPLTVTSAQKNPTAFYLCASSIFWDGNEKLFFGSGTQLSVL.

The chain joins TRBV28 to TRBJ1-2; maybe TRBD1 (5 bases). Trimming removed 7 bases from V and 8 bases from J, with 17 bases in between. CDR1 and CDR2 (germline): MDHEN, SYDVKM. The CDR3 sequence is 13 residues long. CDR3 nucleotides: TGTGCCAGCACCGAGAGGGACCGCGGGGGCTACACCTTC. As protein: CASTERDRGGYTF.

The J gene is TRBJ1-6, the V gene TRBV10-3; no clear D gene. Germline assignment: CDR1 ENHRY and CDR2 SYGVKD. V was cut by 5 bases and J by 4 bases, with 9 bases left in between. This CDR3 spans 14 amino acids. In DNA form, the CDR3 reads TGTGCCATCAGTCAAGTGGGTTATAATTCACCCCTCCACTTT. This translates into CAISQVGYNSPLHF.

This chain joins TRBV4-2 and TRBJ2-1, with 9 bases identical to TRBD2. The CDR3 runs 16 residues. Germline V gene sequence: CDR1 LGHNA, CDR2 YNFKEQ. V lost 1 base to trimming and J lost 2 bases; unmatched junction nucleotides: 3. CDR3 sequence reads: CASSQVEREAYNEQFF. CDR3 in DNA: TGTGCCAGCAGCCAAGTAGAGCGGGAGGCCTACAATGAGCAGTTCTTC.

V usage is TRBV7-9 and J usage is TRBJ2-6; D unclear. This CDR3 is built from 18 residues. V lost 5 bases, J lost 0 bases, and 17 bases lay in between. Looked up from germline, CDR1 is SEHNR and CDR2 is FQNEAQ (reference sequence). Here the CDR3 reads CASSQTLTADSGANVLTF. CDR3 DNA: TGTGCCAGCAGCCAGACCTTGACGGCGGACTCTGGGGCCAACGTCCTGACTTTC.

V and J are TRBV2 and TRBJ1-2; no firm D call. Germline V gene sequence: CDR1 SNHLY, CDR2 FYNNEI. CDR3 length equals 14 residues. The ends were cut back, 1 base at V and 1 base at J, with 7 bases in the middle. CDR3 loop: CASSEVGFNYGYTF. CDR3 DNA sequence: TGTGCCAGCAGTGAAGTCGGTTTTAACTATGGCTACACCTTC.

J is TRBJ2-3 and V is TRBV18; 9 bases are shared with TRBD2. The CDR3 extends over 16 amino acids. CDR1 and CDR2 from the germline V gene are KGHSH and LQKENI. V was pared by 3 bases and J by 1 base, with 5 bases of the junction left unmatched. The DNA for the CDR3 is TGTGCCAGCTCACCTTATAGCGGGGGAGGCACAGATACGCAGTATTTT. Protein product: CASSPYSGGGTDTQYF.

This chain uses TRBV11-2 with TRBJ2-4, with 11 bases fitting TRBD2. CDR3 length: 14 amino acids. Looked up from germline, CDR1 is SGHAT and CDR2 is FQNNGV. Trimming removed 5 bases from V and 8 bases from J; junction bases left unmatched: 5. The CDR3 region is CASSPLAGGYIQYF. The CDR3 DNA is TGTGCCAGCAGCCCTCTAGCGGGGGGTTACATTCAGTACTTC.

This chain joins TRBV30 and TRBJ1-1; D may be TRBD1 (6 bases). Per germline, CDR1 GTSNPN and CDR2 SVGIG (reference sequence). CDR3 length: 18 amino acids. The V and J ends lost 0 bases and 1 base respectively, with 21 bases between them. DNA of the CDR3: TGTGCCTGGAGTGTACTGAGGATGGACAGAGCAAGGAACACTGAAGCTTTCTTT. The encoded protein is CAWSVLRMDRARNTEAFF.

The chain is built from TRBV6-6 and TRBJ1-6; no clear D. Germline V lookup: CDR1 MNHNY, CDR2 SVGAGI (reference sequence). The CDR3 covers 14 residues. V was pared by 0 bases and J by 11 bases, with 11 bases between. CDR3 nucleotide sequence: TGTGCCAGCAGTTACTCGGAGGGAGCGGCACCCCTCCACTTT. Its protein is CASSYSEGAAPLHF.

The chain is built from TRBV18 and TRBJ2-2; weak D call: TRBD1 (5 bases). V was clipped by 6 bases and J by 1 base, with 12 bases between them. The germline V gene has CDR1 KGHSH and CDR2 LQKENI. This CDR3 region has 15 residues. CDR3 in DNA: TGTGCCAGCTCCCGCGACAGCCTGAACACCGGGGAGCTGTTTTTT. The encoded protein is CASSRDSLNTGELFF.

As for this clone: In the same sample, other DNA sequences code for this CDR3. The chain has TRBV5-4 and TRBJ2-7; a possible D gene is TRBD2 (6 bases). Per the germline V gene, CDR1 is SGHNT and CDR2 is YYREEE (reference sequence). This CDR3 comprises 13 residues. Trimming took 4 bases from V and 4 from J, leaving 12 bases between them. The CDR3 nucleotides are TGTGCCAGCAGCCCGGGGGATGGTTACGAGCAGTACTTC. Its translation: CASSPGDGYEQYF.

The CDR3 region is CASSRHRDYEQYF. CDR3 bases: TGCGCCAGCAGCCGACATAGGGATTACGAGCAGTACTTC. V is TRBV10-2 and J is TRBJ2-7; D gene ambiguous. The CDR3 is 13 residues long. Per germline, CDR1 WSHSY and CDR2 SAAADI. V lost 6 bases, J lost 4 bases, and 13 bases lay in between.

The gene calls are TRBV28 and TRBJ1-5, with D tentatively TRBD1 (6 bases). The CDR3 is 15 residues long. V lost 5 bases to trimming and J lost 7 bases, with 18 bases between them. CDR1 is MDHEN, CDR2 SYDVKM, per germline. Here the CDR3 reads CASSQDSLGLQPQHF. CDR3 coding DNA: TGTGCCAGCAGTCAGGACAGCCTAGGGCTACAGCCCCAGCATTTT.

The chain recombines TRBV7-2 with TRBJ2-2, with 15 nucleotides matching TRBD2. The CDR3 covers 18 residues. Germline loops: CDR1 SGHTA, CDR2 FQGNSA. Trimming took 4 bases from V and 3 from J; bases not matched to a gene: 6. CDR3 bases: TGTGCCAGCAGCTCTGGACTAGCGGGAGGGCCGTACACCGGGGAGCTGTTTTTT. This translates into CASSSGLAGGPYTGELFF.

The genes are TRBV5-4 and TRBJ2-5, with a possible D match to TRBD2 (6 bases). The germline V and J ends were trimmed by 3 bases and 7 bases, with 10 bases remaining between them. This CDR3 comprises 12 residues. Germline loops: CDR1 SGHNT, CDR2 YYREEE (reference sequence). CDR3 residues: CASSWGLGTQYF. In DNA, the CDR3 is TGTGCCAGCAGCTGGGGACTTGGGACCCAGTACTTC.

J is TRBJ1-5 and V is TRBV30, with D tentatively TRBD1 (5 bases). The CDR3 runs 14 residues. V lost 0 bases and J lost 4, with 10 bases in between. From germline, CDR1 is GTSNPN and CDR2 SVGIG (reference sequence). The CDR3 loop is CAWSVRGLNQPQHF. Written as DNA, the CDR3 is TGTGCCTGGAGTGTAAGGGGTCTGAATCAGCCCCAGCATTTT.

Regarding this clone: Other nucleotide sequences in the sample specify the same CDR3. The CDR3 bases are TGTGCCAGCAGACTAGCGGGAGGTTACGAGCAGTACTTC. The encoded protein is CASRLAGGYEQYF. The V gene is TRBV27, the J gene TRBJ2-7; 12 bases map to TRBD2. Germline CDR1 and CDR2: MNHEY and SMNVEV (reference sequence). This CDR3 comprises 13 residues. J lost 4 bases, V lost 6 bases, and 1 base had no gene match.

The chain uses TRBV5-6 and TRBJ2-3; D unclear. Trimming shortened V by 5 bases and J by 0 bases, and 10 bases separated the two germline ends. The length of the CDR3 is 14 residues. Germline V gene data show CDR1 as SGHDT and CDR2 as YYEEEE. CDR3 sequence (DNA): TGTGCCAGCAGTGGCGACCGTAGCACAGATACGCAGTATTTT. Translation gives CASSGDRSTDTQYF.

This chain joins TRBV14 and TRBJ2-3, with 15 bases matching TRBD2. Trimming took 4 bases from V and 0 from J; bases not matched to a gene: 5. Germline values: CDR1 SGHDN, CDR2 FVKESK. The CDR3 is 18 amino acids. The CDR3, as DNA: TGTGCCAGCAGCCCCGGGACTAGCGGGGGGAAAAGCACAGATACGCAGTATTTT. The encoded protein is CASSPGTSGGKSTDTQYF.

The sample holds one count of this clone. The rearrangement uses TRBV6-5 and TRBJ1-5, with 8 bases lining up with TRBD1. The ends lost 6 bases at V and 7 bases at J; junction bases unmatched: 8. Per the germline V gene, CDR1 is MNHEY and CDR2 is SVGAGI. CDR3 length: 14 residues. CDR3 loop: CASRKTGAGQPQHF. The DNA of the CDR3 is TGTGCCAGCAGAAAGACAGGGGCCGGGCAGCCCCAGCATTTT.

The rearrangement links TRBV30 to TRBJ1-2, with 9 bases fitting TRBD1. Germline V gene sequence: CDR1 GTSNPN, CDR2 SVGIG (reference sequence). The CDR3 contains 14 residues. J gave up 4 bases and V 5 bases, and 8 bases lay outside the gene matches. CDR3 DNA sequence: TGTGCCTGGGCCACCGGACAGGGGTCCTATGGCTACACCTTC. Its translation: CAWATGQGSYGYTF. The full variable domain, in which reference TRBV30 and TRBJ1-2 provide the parts outside the CDR3, is SQTIHQWPATLVQPVGSPLSLECTVEGTSNPNLYWYRQAAGRGLQLLFYSVGIGQISSEVPQNLSASRPQDRQFILSSKKLLLSDSGFYLCAWATGQGSYGYTFGSGTRLTVV.

The chain joins TRBV29-1 to TRBJ1-5; the D is unclear. Germline V lookup: CDR1 SQVTM, CDR2 ANQGSEA. V lost 4 bases and J lost 0, with 13 bases in between. This CDR3 contains 15 residues. The CDR3 region is CSVVFTADSNQPQHF. The DNA for the CDR3 is TGCAGCGTTGTTTTTACGGCGGATAGCAATCAGCCCCAGCATTTT.

The chain joins TRBV2 to TRBJ1-5; 8 nucleotides agree with TRBD1. The J segment lost 6 bases and the V segment lost 5 bases, leaving 9 bases of the junction unmatched. The CDR3 loop spans 15 amino acids. CDR1 SNHLY and CDR2 FYNNEI come from the germline V gene. The CDR3 DNA reads TGTGCCAGCAGTCGTCTTACAGGGGGGGTTCAGCCCCAGCATTTT. Amino acids: CASSRLTGGVQPQHF.

The chain carries TRBV19 and TRBJ1-6; 9 bases agree with TRBD1. CDR3 length: 16 amino acids. Germline CDR1 and CDR2: LNHDA and SQIVND (reference sequence). Trimming took 7 bases from V and 1 from J; bases not matched to a gene: 5. CDR3 nucleotides: TGTGCCAGTACGAGACAGGGGGGATCCTATAATTCACCCCTCCACTTT. As protein: CASTRQGGSYNSPLHF.

The chain links TRBV28 to TRBJ2-7; D perhaps matches TRBD1 (6 bases). The germline gives CDR1 MDHEN, CDR2 SYDVKM. The CDR3 loop spans 12 amino acids. The CDR3 bases are TGTGTCACTCTACAGGGTCTTACAGGGCAGTACTTC. Translation: CVTLQGLTGQYF.

CDR3: CASSQSSSTEKLFF. The CDR3 nucleotides read TGCGCCAGCAGCCAAAGTTCGTCTACTGAAAAACTGTTTTTT. The J gene is TRBJ1-4, the V gene TRBV4-3; unclear D gene. This CDR3 is 14 amino acids long. Germline V lookup: CDR1 LGHNA, CDR2 YSLEER. Trimming cost V 2 bases and J 7 bases, with 11 bases left between them.